This T cell receptor beta chain was sequenced for a study of immune evolution from preneoplasia to lung adenocarcinoma. Study summary: HLA loss of heterozygosity: about 7% AIS, about 15% MIA, over 25% ADC, none AAH.

This clone was counted a few times. Germline V gene lookup returns CDR1 SGHDT and CDR2 YYEEEE. V was trimmed by 1 base and J by 0 bases, leaving 8 bases between them. This CDR3 comprises 15 residues. The repertoire was sequenced with immunoSEQ multiplex PCR; TCRdb's copy has only in-frame clones and lacks some. The sample holds around 41,000 clones; 65% to 80% are singletons and the top ten take around 4.5%. This chain joins TRBV5-6 and TRBJ1-3, with D perhaps TRBD1 (5 bases). The sample taken for sequencing was FFPE invasive lung adenocarcinoma tissue. The clonotype comes from a person in their 60s with lung adenocarcinoma. This CDR3 reads CASSLPGNSGNTIYF. In nucleotides, the CDR3 is TGTGCCAGCAGCTTGCCAGGGAACTCTGGAAACACCATATATTTT.